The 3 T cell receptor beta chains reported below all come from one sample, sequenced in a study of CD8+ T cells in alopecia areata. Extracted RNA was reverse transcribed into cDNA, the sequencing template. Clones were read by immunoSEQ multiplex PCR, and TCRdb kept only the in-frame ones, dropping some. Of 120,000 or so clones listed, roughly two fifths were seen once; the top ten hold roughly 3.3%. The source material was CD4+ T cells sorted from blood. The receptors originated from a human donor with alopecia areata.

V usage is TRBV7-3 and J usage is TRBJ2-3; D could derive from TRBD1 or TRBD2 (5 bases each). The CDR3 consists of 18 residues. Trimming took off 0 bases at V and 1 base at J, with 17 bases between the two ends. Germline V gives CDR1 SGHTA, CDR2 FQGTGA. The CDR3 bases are TGTGCCAGCAGCTTAACAGGTCGGGGCATATCTGGCACAGATACGCAGTATTTT. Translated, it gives CASSLTGRGISGTDTQYF.

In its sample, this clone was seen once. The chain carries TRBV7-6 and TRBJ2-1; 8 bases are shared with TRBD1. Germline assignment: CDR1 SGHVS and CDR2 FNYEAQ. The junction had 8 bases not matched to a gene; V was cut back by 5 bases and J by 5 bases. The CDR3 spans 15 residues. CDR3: CASSRPSTGDNEQFF. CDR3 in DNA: TGTGCCAGCAGCCGACCATCGACAGGGGACAATGAGCAGTTCTTC.

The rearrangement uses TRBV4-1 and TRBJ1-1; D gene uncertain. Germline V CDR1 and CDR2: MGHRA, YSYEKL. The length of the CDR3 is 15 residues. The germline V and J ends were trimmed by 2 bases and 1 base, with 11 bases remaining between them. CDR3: CASSQNLAANTEAFF. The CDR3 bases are TGCGCCAGCAGCCAAAATTTGGCAGCGAACACTGAAGCTTTCTTT.